This TCR beta chain emerged from a study of T cells after yellow fever vaccination. The overall study: Where fractions had low cell numbers, libraries were prepared from them with the SMART-Seq v4 Ultra Low Input RNA kit.

This clonotype was found many times. Its specificity is unknown. Study-wide findings and caveats: Primary-vaccination clones mostly resurfaced post-booster (roughly 97% CD4, more than 80% CD8).

5'RACE template switching generated TCR cDNA, adding a universal primer site and UMIs. MiXCR, applied by TCRdb to the 5' RACE reads, yields one record per CDR3 protein. The sample carries about 74,000 distinct CDR3 sequences, approximately 6.9% recorded once. V trimming: 6 bases; J trimming: 0 bases; junction bases outside the gene matches: 4. Per germline, CDR1 SNHLY and CDR2 FYNNEI. The length of the CDR3 is 15 residues. The source of this sequence is a man aged 18 to 35 who received the YFV17D yellow fever vaccine. This specimen consisted of CD8+ T cells sorted from PBMCs, obtained about 5 days after the first yellow fever vaccination. The chain has TRBV2 and TRBJ2-3, with TRBD2 identical over 9 bases. The CDR3 DNA follows: TGTGCCAGCAGGGACCTAGCGGGGAGCACAGATACGCAGTATTTT. Protein product: CASRDLAGSTDTQYF.